This TCR beta chain was recovered during a study of T cells after yellow fever vaccination. Germline CDR1 and CDR2: SGDLS and YYNGEE. Unmatched junction bases numbered 2, after V lost 2 bases and J lost 1 base. CDR3 length: 15 residues. This clonotype was seen more than once but under ten times. The antigen is not known. TCR cDNA was made by 5'RACE template switching, adding a universal primer site and UMIs. TCRdb recomputed calls from the 5' RACE reads with MiXCR, one row per CDR3 protein. Of about 400,000 distinct CDR3 sequences listed, 6.2% are singletons. Study outcomes and limitations: Post-booster repertoires contained most primary-vaccination clones again (about 95% CD4, less than 90% CD8). Peaking on day 5 versus 15, the secondary response was faster but weaker. Of the clonotypes, a small share occurred in both CD4 and CD8 compartments.

Material: PBMCs, obtained 5 days after the yellow fever booster vaccination. V and J are TRBV9 and TRBJ2-3; 9 bases map to TRBD2. The TCR sequence derives from a man aged 25 to 40 who received the YFV17D yellow fever vaccine. The CDR3 protein is CASSVSGSGTDTQYF. CDR3 sequence (DNA): TGTGCCAGCAGCGTTAGCGGGAGTGGCACAGATACGCAGTATTTT.